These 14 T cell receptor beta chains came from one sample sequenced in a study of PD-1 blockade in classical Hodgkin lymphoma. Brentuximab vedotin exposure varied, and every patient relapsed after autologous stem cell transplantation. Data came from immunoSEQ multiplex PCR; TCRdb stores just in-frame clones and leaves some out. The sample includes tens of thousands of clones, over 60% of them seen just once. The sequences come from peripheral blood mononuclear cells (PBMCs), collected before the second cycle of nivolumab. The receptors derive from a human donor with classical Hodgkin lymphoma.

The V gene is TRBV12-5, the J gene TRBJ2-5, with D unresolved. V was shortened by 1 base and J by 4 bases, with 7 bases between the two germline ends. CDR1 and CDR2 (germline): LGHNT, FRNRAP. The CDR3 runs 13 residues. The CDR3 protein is CASGLGLPETQYF. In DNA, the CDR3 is TGTGCTAGTGGTTTGGGGTTGCCAGAGACCCAGTACTTC.

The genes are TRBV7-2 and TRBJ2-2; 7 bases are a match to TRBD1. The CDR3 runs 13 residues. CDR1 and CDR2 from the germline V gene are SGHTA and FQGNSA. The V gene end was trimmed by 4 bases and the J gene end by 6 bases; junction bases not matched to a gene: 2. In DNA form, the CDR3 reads TGTGCCAGCAGCTGGCAGGGGGCCGGGGAGCTGTTTTTT. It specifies CASSWQGAGELFF.

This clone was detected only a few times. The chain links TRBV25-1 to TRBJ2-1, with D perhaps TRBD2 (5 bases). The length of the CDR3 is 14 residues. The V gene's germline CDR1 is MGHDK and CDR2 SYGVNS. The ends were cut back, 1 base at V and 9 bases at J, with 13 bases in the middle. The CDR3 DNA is TGTGCCAGCAGTGAATGGTCGGGGATGGGTGAGCAGTTCTTC. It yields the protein CASSEWSGMGEQFF. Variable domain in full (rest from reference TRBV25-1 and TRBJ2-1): EADIYQTPRYLVIGTGKKITLECSQTMGHDKMYWYQQDPGMELHLIHYSYGVNSTEKGDLSSESTVSRIRTEHFPLTLESARPSHTSQYLCASSEWSGMGEQFFGPGTRLTVL.

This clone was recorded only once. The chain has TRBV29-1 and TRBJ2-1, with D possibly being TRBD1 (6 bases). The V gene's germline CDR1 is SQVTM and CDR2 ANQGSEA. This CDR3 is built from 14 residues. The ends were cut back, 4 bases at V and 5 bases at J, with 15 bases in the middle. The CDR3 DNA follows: TGCAGCGTTGTGAGCCCTGGGGGCCACAATGAGCAGTTCTTC. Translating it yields CSVVSPGGHNEQFF.

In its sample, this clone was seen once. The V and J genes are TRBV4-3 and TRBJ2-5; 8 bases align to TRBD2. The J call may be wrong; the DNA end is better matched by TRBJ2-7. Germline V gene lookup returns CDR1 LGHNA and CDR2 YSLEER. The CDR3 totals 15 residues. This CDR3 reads CASSQDRGLAYEQYF. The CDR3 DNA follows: TGCGCCAGCAGCCAAGATCGGGGACTAGCCTACGAGCAGTACTTC.

CDR3 in amino acids: CASSQQGASYEQYF. The CDR3 region has the DNA TGTGCCAGTAGTCAACAGGGGGCTTCCTACGAGCAGTACTTC. The chain is built from TRBV19 and TRBJ2-7, with TRBD1 identical over 9 bases. Germline V CDR1 and CDR2: LNHDA, SQIVND (reference sequence). Unmatched junction bases numbered 3, after V lost 5 bases and J lost 1 base. This CDR3 region has 14 residues.

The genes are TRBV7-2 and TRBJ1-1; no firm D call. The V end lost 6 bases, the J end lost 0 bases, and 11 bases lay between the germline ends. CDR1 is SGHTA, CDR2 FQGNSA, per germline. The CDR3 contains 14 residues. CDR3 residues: CASRWTQMNTEAFF. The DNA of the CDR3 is TGTGCCAGCAGGTGGACTCAGATGAACACTGAAGCTTTCTTT.

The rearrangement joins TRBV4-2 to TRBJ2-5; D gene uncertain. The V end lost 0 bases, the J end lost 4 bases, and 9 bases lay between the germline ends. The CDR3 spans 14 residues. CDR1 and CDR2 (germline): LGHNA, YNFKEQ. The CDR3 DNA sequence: TGTGCCAGCAGCCAAGAGAGGCTGGGAGAGACCCAGTACTTC. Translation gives CASSQERLGETQYF.

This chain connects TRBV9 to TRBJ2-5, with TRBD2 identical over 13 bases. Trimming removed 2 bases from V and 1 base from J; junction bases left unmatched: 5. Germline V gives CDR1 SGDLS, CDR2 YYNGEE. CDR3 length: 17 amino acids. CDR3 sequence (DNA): TGTGCCAGCAGCGTGGGGGGGACTAGCGGGGCCCAAGAGACCCAGTACTTC. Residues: CASSVGGTSGAQETQYF.

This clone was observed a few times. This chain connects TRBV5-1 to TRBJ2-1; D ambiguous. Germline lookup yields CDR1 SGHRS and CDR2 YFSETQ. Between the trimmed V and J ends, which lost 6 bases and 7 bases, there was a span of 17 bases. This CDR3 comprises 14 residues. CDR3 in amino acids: CASKDVLSPNEQFF. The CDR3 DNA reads TGCGCCAGCAAGGACGTCCTTTCCCCGAATGAGCAGTTCTTC. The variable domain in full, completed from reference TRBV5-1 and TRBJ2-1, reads KAGVTQTPRYLIKTRGQQVTLSCSPISGHRSVSWYQQTPGQGLQFLFEYFSETQRNKGNFPGRFSGRQFSNSRSEMNVSTLELGDSALYLCASKDVLSPNEQFFGPGTRLTVL.

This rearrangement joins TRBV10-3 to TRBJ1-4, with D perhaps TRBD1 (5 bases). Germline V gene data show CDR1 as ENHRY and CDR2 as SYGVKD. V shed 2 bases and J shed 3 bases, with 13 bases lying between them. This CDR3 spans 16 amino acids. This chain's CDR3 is CAISEAGLGSNEKLFF. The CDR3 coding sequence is TGTGCCATCAGTGAGGCAGGGTTGGGATCTAATGAAAAACTGTTTTTT.

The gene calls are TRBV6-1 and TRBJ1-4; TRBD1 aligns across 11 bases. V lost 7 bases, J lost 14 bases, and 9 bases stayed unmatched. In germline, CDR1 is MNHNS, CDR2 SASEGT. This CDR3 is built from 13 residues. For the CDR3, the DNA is TGTGCCAGCAACGTCCCGGGACAGGGGGTGCTGTTTTTT. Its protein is CASNVPGQGVLFF.

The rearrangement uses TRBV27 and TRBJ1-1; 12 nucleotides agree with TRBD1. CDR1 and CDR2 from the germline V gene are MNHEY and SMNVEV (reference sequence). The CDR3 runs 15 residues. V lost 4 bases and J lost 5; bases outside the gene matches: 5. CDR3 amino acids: CASSSGQGARTEAFF. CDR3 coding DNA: TGTGCCAGCAGTTCGGGACAGGGGGCGCGAACTGAAGCTTTCTTT.

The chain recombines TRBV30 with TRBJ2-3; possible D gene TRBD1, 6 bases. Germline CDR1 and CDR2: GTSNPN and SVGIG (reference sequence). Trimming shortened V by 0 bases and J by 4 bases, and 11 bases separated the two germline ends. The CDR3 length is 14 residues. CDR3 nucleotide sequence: TGTGCCTGGAGTGTACAGGGCGGCGCAGATACGCAGTATTTT. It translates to CAWSVQGGADTQYF.